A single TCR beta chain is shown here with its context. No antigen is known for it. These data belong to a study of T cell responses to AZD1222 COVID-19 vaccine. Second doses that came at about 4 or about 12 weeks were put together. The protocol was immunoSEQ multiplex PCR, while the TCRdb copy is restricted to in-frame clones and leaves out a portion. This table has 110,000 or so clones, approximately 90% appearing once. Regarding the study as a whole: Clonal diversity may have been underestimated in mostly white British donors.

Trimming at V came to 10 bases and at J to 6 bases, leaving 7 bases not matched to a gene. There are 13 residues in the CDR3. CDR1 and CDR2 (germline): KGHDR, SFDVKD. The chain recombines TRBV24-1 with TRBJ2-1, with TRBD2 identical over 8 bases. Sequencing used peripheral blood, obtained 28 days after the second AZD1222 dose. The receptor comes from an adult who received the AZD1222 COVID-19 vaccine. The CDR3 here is CATGVAGLNEQFF. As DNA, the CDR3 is TGTGCCACTGGGGTAGCGGGACTCAATGAGCAGTTCTTC.